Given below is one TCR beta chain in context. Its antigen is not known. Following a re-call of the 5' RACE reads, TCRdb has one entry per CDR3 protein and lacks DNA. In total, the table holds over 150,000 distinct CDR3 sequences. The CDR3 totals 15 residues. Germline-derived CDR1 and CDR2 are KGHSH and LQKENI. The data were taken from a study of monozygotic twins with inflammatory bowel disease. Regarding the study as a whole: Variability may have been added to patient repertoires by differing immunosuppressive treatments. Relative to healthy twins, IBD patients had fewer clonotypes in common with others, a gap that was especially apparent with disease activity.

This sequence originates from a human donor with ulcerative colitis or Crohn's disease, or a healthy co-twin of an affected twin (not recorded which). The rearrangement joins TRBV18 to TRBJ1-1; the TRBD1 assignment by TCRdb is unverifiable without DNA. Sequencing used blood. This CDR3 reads CASSPEQGLNTEAFF.